One sample yielded the 25 T cell receptor beta chains listed below, sequenced in a study of read filtering for tumor transcriptome and immune sequencing (dated by TCRdb to 2020 to 2021). The instrument was an Illumina HiSeq 4000. The Immunoverse kit was used to build TCR libraries from 400 ng RNA, with molecular barcoded adaptors covering alpha/delta and beta/gamma chains. TCRdb reprocessed the public reads (quality trimming at Q25 with fastp, clone calling with MiXCR) and kept in-frame beta chains. When rows share a CDR3 protein, they turn into one entry using the most common DNA and genes. This sample comprises roughly 25,000 distinct CDR3 sequences, 20% of them detected only once. The ten largest clones add up to about 17% of the sample. Sequenced: a population of CD138-negative cells sorted from bone marrow. In light of the paper, this sample's cell subset or site label describes: bone marrow mononuclear cells depleted of CD138+ plasma/myeloma cells by negative magnetic selection. These receptors came from a donor over 35 with multiple myeloma.

In this sample, this clonotype turned up many times. CDR3 bases: TGTGCCAGCACCCCCCGGGGTCATAGCAATCAGCCCCAGCATTTT. Translating it yields CASTPRGHSNQPQHF. The chain carries TRBV28 and TRBJ1-5; the D is unclear. Deletions cut 7 bases from V and 0 bases from J, with 13 bases between. Germline-derived CDR1 and CDR2 are MDHEN and SYDVKM. The CDR3 is made up of 15 amino acids.

The rearrangement links TRBV13 to TRBJ2-1; D gene uncertain. Trimming stripped 1 base from V and 0 bases from J, with 7 bases between. The length of the CDR3 is 15 residues. Germline V gene lookup returns CDR1 PRHDT and CDR2 FYEKMQ (reference sequence). In DNA, the CDR3 is TGTGCCAGCAGCTTAGCTCAGAGCTCCTACAATGAGCAGTTCTTC. As protein: CASSLAQSSYNEQFF. Supplemented by reference TRBV13 and TRBJ2-1, the full variable domain reads AAGVIQSPRHLIKEKRETATLKCYPIPRHDTVYWYQQGPGQDPQFLISFYEKMQSDKGSIPDRFSAQQFSDYHSELNMSSLELGDSALYFCASSLAQSSYNEQFFGPGTRLTVL.

In its sample, this clonotype was seen many times. The chain links TRBV27 to TRBJ2-7; 11 nucleotides align to TRBD2. Germline CDR1 and CDR2: MNHEY and SMNVEV (reference sequence). With V trimmed by 2 bases and J by 3 bases, 3 bases remained unmatched. The CDR3 sequence is 15 residues long. CDR3 sequence reads: CASSLATSGGYEQYF. CDR3 in DNA: TGTGCCAGCAGTTTAGCCACTAGCGGGGGCTACGAGCAGTACTTC.

This clonotype was recorded only once. A read error likely explains this, since a far larger clone differs by one base. The V and J genes are TRBV20-1 and TRBJ1-1; TRBD1 matches 7 bases. The CDR3 spans 14 residues. Germline CDR1 reads DFQATT; CDR2 reads SNEGSKA (reference sequence). DNA for the CDR3: TGCAGTGCTAGAGATAACAGGGGTAGATCACCCCTCCTCTTT. This translates into CSARDNRGRSPLLF.

Many counts were recorded for this clonotype. The gene calls are TRBV29-1 and TRBJ1-1; no definite D call. V lost 6 bases and J 1 base, leaving 6 bases between the germline ends. Germline CDR1 and CDR2: SQVTM and ANQGSEA. CDR3 length equals 11 residues. CDR3 region: CSVRQNTEAFF. CDR3 sequence (DNA): TGCAGCGTAAGACAGAACACTGAAGCTTTCTTT.

This clonotype occurred many times. The CDR3 spells CSASLLAYNEQFF. The DNA for the CDR3 is TGCAGCGCCTCGTTACTCGCCTACAATGAGCAGTTCTTC. The V gene is TRBV29-1, the J gene TRBJ2-1; D gene ambiguous. Germline loops: CDR1 SQVTM, CDR2 ANQGSEA. The CDR3 covers 13 residues. V lost 7 bases to trimming and J lost 2 bases, with 12 bases between them.

The sample holds many counts of this clonotype. The gene calls are TRBV7-2 and TRBJ1-5; D remains ambiguous. V was trimmed by 1 base and J by 4 bases, leaving 14 bases between them. Germline CDR1 SGHTA, CDR2 FQGNSA. The CDR3 is made up of 16 amino acids. For the CDR3, the DNA is TGTGCCAGCAGCTTAGTTGGGTCGCAGGCTAATCAGCCCCAGCATTTT. This gives the protein CASSLVGSQANQPQHF. Supplemented by reference TRBV7-2 and TRBJ1-5, the full variable domain reads GAGVSQSPSNKVTEKGKDVELRCDPISGHTALYWYRQSLGQGLEFLIYFQGNSAPDKSGLPSDRFSAERTGGSVSTLTIQRTQQEDSAVYLCASSLVGSQANQPQHFGDGTRLSIL.

The chain carries TRBV6-6 and TRBJ2-7; TRBD2 agrees at 10 bases. The germline V gene has CDR1 MNHNY and CDR2 SVGAGI (reference sequence). Trimming removed 9 bases from V and 5 bases from J; junction bases left unmatched: 7. This CDR3 region has 13 residues. The CDR3: CASGASGSHEQYF. CDR3 in DNA: TGTGCCAGTGGGGCTAGCGGGAGTCACGAGCAGTACTTC.

The chain has TRBV7-9 and TRBJ1-1; TRBD1 agrees at 7 bases. CDR3 length: 17 residues. J gave up 6 bases and V 5 bases, and 18 bases lay outside the gene matches. CDR1 SEHNR and CDR2 FQNEAQ come from the germline V gene (reference sequence). CDR3 sequence: CASSPPPGQVGGPEAFF. The DNA for the CDR3 is TGTGCCAGCAGCCCCCCTCCTGGACAGGTCGGGGGCCCTGAAGCTTTCTTT.

This clonotype was seen at least ten times. The CDR3 sequence: CASSYSWTGGAGTEAFF. Here the CDR3 DNA reads TGTGCCAGCAGTTACTCGTGGACAGGGGGCGCGGGAACTGAAGCTTTCTTT. This sequence joins TRBV6-5 and TRBJ1-1, with TRBD1 matching over 11 bases. The V gene's germline CDR1 is MNHEY and CDR2 SVGAGI. This CDR3 spans 17 amino acids. The ends lost 0 bases at V and 5 bases at J; junction bases unmatched: 8.

A remark on this clonotype: This is likely an artifact of a read error, given a far larger clone one base away. The J gene is TRBJ2-7, the V gene TRBV11-1; D is unclear. Germline CDR1 and CDR2: SGHAT and FQDESV (reference sequence). This CDR3 has 12 amino acids. CDR3 sequence: CASSLPEYEQCF. CDR3 sequence (DNA): TGTGCCAGCAGCTTACCTGAGTACGAGCAGTGCTTC.

This clonotype was seen ten or more times. V usage is TRBV11-2 and J usage is TRBJ2-1, with D possibly TRBD2 on 5 matching bases. The germline gives CDR1 SGHAT, CDR2 FQNNGV. The CDR3 has 16 amino acids. V was clipped by 2 bases and J by 4 bases, with 15 bases between them. The CDR3 bases are TGTGCCAGCAGCTTATTTCCCTTCACGGGATACAATGAGCAGTTCTTC. Translation gives CASSLFPFTGYNEQFF.

This clonotype was seen just once. The junction shows a germline mismatch at one end, possibly a read error. This chain joins TRBV7-2 and TRBJ2-7; D is possibly TRBD2 (6 bases). The CDR3 has 15 residues. Germline V gene sequence: CDR1 SGHTA, CDR2 FQGNSA. For the CDR3, the DNA is TGTGCCGGCAGCTTATCGGGGGACGACCCCCACGAGCAGTACTTC. Its translation is CAGSLSGDDPHEQYF.

Concerning this clonotype: An end of the junction does not agree with germline; a read error may underlie this. V is TRBV11-2 and J is TRBJ2-1; 8 nucleotides agree with TRBD2. The germline gives CDR1 SGHAT, CDR2 FQNNGV. CDR3 length: 15 residues. CDR3 DNA: TGTGCCAGCAGCTTAACTAGCGGCCCCTACAATGAGCAGTCCTTC. It is translated as CASSLTSGPYNEQSF. The complete variable domain, with remaining parts taken from reference TRBV11-2 and TRBJ2-1, reads EAGVAQSPRYKIIEKRQSVAFWCNPISGHATLYWYQQILGQGPKLLIQFQNNGVVDDSQLPKDRFSAERLKGVDSTLKIQPAKLEDSAVYLCASSLTSGPYNEQSFGPGTRLTVL.

There are many counts of this clonotype. V usage is TRBV20-1 and J usage is TRBJ1-1, with D unclear. V lost 4 bases and J 4 bases, leaving 19 bases between the germline ends. The CDR3 length is 15 residues. CDR1 and CDR2 from the germline V gene are DFQATT and SNEGSKA (reference sequence). Here the CDR3 reads CSAKGTVGLGTEAFF. CDR3 nucleotides: TGCAGTGCTAAGGGAACAGTGGGCTTGGGCACTGAAGCTTTCTTT.

This clonotype was recorded many times. This chain joins TRBV29-1 and TRBJ2-1; 9 nucleotides agree with TRBD2. The CDR3 extends over 15 amino acids. Germline CDR1 reads SQVTM; CDR2 reads ANQGSEA. Losses at the gene ends were 2 bases for V and 6 bases for J; bases not matched to a gene: 8. The CDR3 is CSVESVAGVPNEQFF. CDR3 nucleotide sequence: TGCAGCGTTGAAAGCGTAGCGGGAGTCCCCAATGAGCAGTTCTTC.

Ten or more counts support this clonotype. The gene calls are TRBV28 and TRBJ2-4; D may be TRBD2 (5 bases). The germline V and J ends were trimmed by 10 bases and 0 bases, with 10 bases remaining between them. The CDR3 spans 13 residues. Germline V gene data show CDR1 as MDHEN and CDR2 as SYDVKM. The CDR3 region has the DNA TGTGCCACCCCTGGACTAGCCAAAAACATTCAGTACTTC. Protein: CATPGLAKNIQYF.

With regard to this clonotype: A far larger clone is one base from this, pointing to a likely read error. The genes are TRBV6-5 and TRBJ2-1; possibly TRBD1 or TRBD2 for D (5 bases each). CDR3 size: 15 residues. Germline V gives CDR1 MNHEY, CDR2 SVGAGI. The CDR3 DNA reads as TGTGCCAGCGGTTATCCCGGGACCGTCGGTAGTGAGCAGTTCTTC. It translates to CASGYPGTVGSEQFF.

By its share, this clonotype is medium-sized. CDR3 loop: CASTRKVASDEQYF. As DNA, the CDR3 is TGTGCCAGCACCCGAAAAGTAGCTTCGGACGAGCAGTACTTC. The rearrangement uses TRBV13 and TRBJ2-7; D ambiguous. This CDR3 is built from 14 residues. Trimming took off 7 bases at V and 5 bases at J, with 18 bases between the two ends. Germline V gene data show CDR1 as PRHDT and CDR2 as FYEKMQ (reference sequence).

This clonotype appeared many times. This rearrangement joins TRBV27 to TRBJ2-5, with D possibly TRBD2 on 5 matching bases. V gave up 4 bases and J gave up 3 bases, with 24 bases separating them. The CDR3 length is 18 residues. CDR1 MNHEY and CDR2 SMNVEV come from the germline V gene (reference sequence). The CDR3 spells CASSSTSPASLGKETQYF. DNA of the CDR3: TGTGCCAGCAGTTCGACCTCCCCGGCTAGCTTGGGTAAAGAGACCCAGTACTTC.

As concerns this clonotype: One end of the junction varies from germline; a read error may be responsible. The chain uses TRBV5-1 and TRBJ2-1; 7 bases are a match to TRBD2. CDR3 length equals 16 residues. Germline assignment: CDR1 SGHRS and CDR2 YFSETQ. CDR3 protein: CASSLSGPSGYNDQFF. In DNA, the CDR3 is TGCGCCAGCAGCTTAAGTGGGCCTAGCGGCTACAATGATCAGTTCTTC.

Note on this clonotype: This clone may be a read error of a much larger clone one base away. The J gene is TRBJ2-1, the V gene TRBV20-1; no clear D gene. CDR1 DFQATT and CDR2 SNEGSKA come from the germline V gene (reference sequence). CDR3 size: 12 residues. V was shortened by 0 bases and J by 12 bases, with 12 bases between the two germline ends. The CDR3, as DNA: TGCAGTGCTAGAGAGGACGGGCATGGGCAGTTCTTC. Protein sequence: CSAREDGHGQFF.

This clonotype was picked up a small number of times. V and J are TRBV29-1 and TRBJ2-7; 9 positions agree with TRBD1. Germline CDR1 is SQVTM and CDR2 is ANQGSEA. CDR3 size: 12 residues. V trimming: 7 bases; J trimming: 2 bases; junction bases outside the gene matches: 3. In nucleotides, the CDR3 is TGCAGCGGGGGACAGGGAACCTACGAGCAGTACTTC. Its translation: CSGGQGTYEQYF.

This clonotype has ten or more counts. V gene TRBV3-1 combines with J gene TRBJ2-1, with TRBD2 matching over 14 bases. Trimming took 2 bases from V and 6 from J; bases not matched to a gene: 3. CDR1 and CDR2 (germline): LGHDT, YNNKEL (reference sequence). CDR3 length: 16 residues. CDR3 DNA sequence: TGTGCCAGCAGCCAACTGACTAGCGGGAGGGCCAATGAGCAGTTCTTC. Protein: CASSQLTSGRANEQFF.

This clonotype was counted many times. The chain is built from TRBV20-1 and TRBJ2-5, with 9 bases that match TRBD2. V shed 4 bases, J shed 4 bases, and the junction held 10 bases outside the gene matches. The CDR3 covers 15 residues. Per the germline V gene, CDR1 is DFQATT and CDR2 is SNEGSKA (reference sequence). This CDR3 reads CSAIGSGRWRETQYF. The CDR3 nucleotides read TGCAGTGCTATTGGTAGCGGGAGATGGAGAGAGACCCAGTACTTC.